This passage covers 15 T cell receptor beta chains from one sample sequenced in a study of molecular identifiers for immune sequencing clone quantification. TCRdb reanalysed the PCR reads using MiXCR and keeps one entry per CDR3 protein. Here the sample spans approximately 10,000 distinct CDR3 sequences, approximately 20% being singletons. Sequenced input: naive CD8+ T cells from blood, with Jurkat cell RNA spiked in. Subset indicated: FACS-sorted CD8+CD4-CCR7+CD45RA+ naive T cells. Source of these receptors: a human donor in good health. Some libraries in this study had Jurkat cell RNA spiked in.

This clonotype is medium-sized in the sample. The J gene is TRBJ1-1, the V gene TRBV11-2; D uncertain. Germline V gene lookup returns CDR1 SGHAT and CDR2 FQNNGV. The CDR3 sequence is 13 residues long. Between the trimmed V and J ends, which lost 7 bases and 5 bases, there was a span of 14 bases. CDR3 in amino acids: CASKSGMVTEAFF. CDR3 coding DNA: TGTGCCAGCAAGAGTGGGATGGTGACTGAAGCTTTCTTT. The complete variable domain, with remaining parts taken from reference TRBV11-2 and TRBJ1-1, reads EAGVAQSPRYKIIEKRQSVAFWCNPISGHATLYWYQQILGQGPKLLIQFQNNGVVDDSQLPKDRFSAERLKGVDSTLKIQPAKLEDSAVYLCASKSGMVTEAFFGQGTRLTVV.

This clonotype is medium-sized in the sample. The genes are TRBV27 and TRBJ1-5, with TRBD1 as a possible D gene (6 bases). Germline CDR1 is MNHEY and CDR2 is SMNVEV (reference sequence). The ends were cut back, 5 bases at V and 6 bases at J, with 14 bases in the middle. The CDR3 has 14 residues. DNA for the CDR3: TGTGCCAGCAGTACCGCTGGGGGCGGTCAGCCCCAGCATTTT. This gives the protein CASSTAGGGQPQHF.

This clonotype is labeled as medium-sized. The chain recombines TRBV5-1 with TRBJ2-3; D uncertain. Germline lookup yields CDR1 SGHRS and CDR2 YFSETQ. V lost 2 bases and J 6 bases, leaving 10 bases between the germline ends. The CDR3 extends over 13 amino acids. For the CDR3, the DNA is TGCGCCAGCAGCTTTGAGCGAAGGGATACGCAGTATTTT. Encoded protein: CASSFERRDTQYF. The whole variable domain, filled in from reference TRBV5-1 and TRBJ2-3, reads KAGVTQTPRYLIKTRGQQVTLSCSPISGHRSVSWYQQTPGQGLQFLFEYFSETQRNKGNFPGRFSGRQFSNSRSEMNVSTLELGDSALYLCASSFERRDTQYFGPGTRLTVL.

Concerning this clonotype: A single base separates this from a much larger clone, so it may be a read error. This sequence joins TRBV3-1 and TRBJ2-3, with D maybe TRBD2 (6 bases). The V end lost 0 bases, the J end lost 4 bases, and 17 bases lay between the germline ends. Germline CDR1 LGHDT, CDR2 YNNKEL (reference sequence). The CDR3 contains 17 residues. The CDR3 spells CASSQDVWEVSADTQYF. In DNA, the CDR3 is TGTGCCAGCAGCCAAGATGTGTGGGAGGTTAGCGCAGATACGCAGTATTTT.

By proportion, this clonotype is medium-sized. This chain joins TRBV7-8 and TRBJ2-1; TRBD1 aligns across 10 bases. Germline CDR1 SGHVS, CDR2 FQNEAQ. The CDR3 extends over 18 amino acids. With V trimmed by 2 bases and J by 4 bases, 11 bases remained unmatched. CDR3 DNA: TGTGCCAGCAGCTTATATCACCCGGACAGGGGGGAATACAATGAGCAGTTCTTC. Its protein product is CASSLYHPDRGEYNEQFF.

Concerning this clonotype: This may be a read error, as it is one base from a much larger clone. This chain's CDR3 is CASSEAGQGLQGTQYF. The CDR3 region has the DNA TGTGCCAGCAGTGAAGCGGGACAGGGGCTACAAGGTACGCAGTATTTT. This chain connects TRBV2 to TRBJ2-3, with 10 bases that match TRBD1. Germline assignment: CDR1 SNHLY and CDR2 FYNNEI. There are 16 residues in the CDR3. With 0 bases clipped from V and 8 bases from J, the junction kept 8 bases outside the gene matches.

Relative to its sample, this clonotype is medium-sized (0.01 to 0.1%). CDR3 in amino acids: CASSPPISGANVLTF. As DNA, the CDR3 is TGTGCCAGCAGCCCCCCTATCTCTGGGGCCAACGTCCTGACTTTC. V is TRBV12-3 or TRBV12-4 and J is TRBJ2-6; D is unresolved. Trimming removed 6 bases from V and 0 bases from J, with 9 bases in between. The CDR3 is 15 amino acids.

J is TRBJ2-2 and V is TRBV11-3; 7 bases agree with TRBD1. The V gene end was trimmed by 4 bases and the J gene end by 6 bases; junction bases not matched to a gene: 2. Germline V gene data show CDR1 as SGHNT and CDR2 as YENEEA. The CDR3 length is 13 residues. The CDR3 region is CASSSGQSGELFF. CDR3 coding DNA: TGTGCCAGCAGCTCGGGACAGTCCGGGGAGCTGTTTTTT.

This clonotype was seen more than once but under ten times. The chain combines TRBV7-9 with TRBJ2-7; 7 bases map to TRBD1. The J segment lost 3 bases and the V segment lost 1 base, leaving 12 bases of the junction unmatched. The CDR3 runs to 17 residues. From germline, CDR1 is SEHNR and CDR2 FQNEAQ (reference sequence). The CDR3: CASSLEARQGKIYEQYF. CDR3 bases: TGTGCCAGCAGCTTAGAAGCTCGACAGGGAAAGATCTACGAGCAGTACTTC. Complete variable domain (other parts from reference TRBV7-9 and TRBJ2-7): DTGVSQNPRHKITKRGQNVTFRCDPISEHNRLYWYRQTLGQGPEFLTYFQNEAQLEKSRLLSDRFSAERPKGSFSTLEIQRTEQGDSAMYLCASSLEARQGKIYEQYFGPGTRLTVT.

Worth noting for this clonotype: Being one base from a much bigger clone, this may be a read error. The rearrangement joins TRBV12-3 or TRBV12-4 to TRBJ2-5; 8 bases agree with TRBD2. The length of the CDR3 is 13 residues. The CDR3 here is CACSPGGPETQYF. Here the CDR3 DNA reads TGTGCCTGCAGTCCGGGGGGGCCAGAGACCCAGTACTTC.

Details on this clonotype: A clone one base away is much larger, so this may be a read error. The chain recombines TRBV28 with TRBJ1-5; no firm D call. The CDR3 extends over 14 amino acids. Germline V CDR1 and CDR2: MDHEN, SYDVKM. The CDR3 nucleotides are TGTGCCAGCAGTTTTGGAGGGCTGGGTCAGTCCCAGCATTTT. Amino acids: CASSFGGLGQSQHF.

By share, this clonotype counts as medium-sized. The chain joins TRBV28 to TRBJ2-5, with 9 bases matching TRBD1. The CDR3 consists of 16 residues. Germline values: CDR1 MDHEN, CDR2 SYDVKM. The trim removed 6 bases at V and 2 bases at J, leaving 10 bases unmatched. In DNA form, the CDR3 reads TGTGCCAGCAGGTCCGGGACAGGGCGGGTACAAGAGACCCAGTACTTC. Translated, it gives CASRSGTGRVQETQYF.

This chain joins TRBV5-6 and TRBJ2-7; 8 nucleotides align to TRBD1. The CDR3 spans 14 residues. J gave up 2 bases and V 4 bases, and 5 bases lay outside the gene matches. The germline CDR1 and CDR2 sequences are SGHDT and YYEEEE. CDR3 protein: CASSPGTGTYEQYF. In nucleotides, the CDR3 is TGTGCCAGCAGCCCTGGGACAGGCACCTACGAGCAGTACTTC.

This clonotype is labeled as medium-sized. The chain recombines TRBV19 with TRBJ2-7; 8 nucleotides align to TRBD1. This CDR3 region has 14 residues. The V and J ends lost 3 bases and 6 bases, in that order; junction bases with no gene match: 7. From germline, CDR1 is LNHDA and CDR2 SQIVND (reference sequence). The DNA of the CDR3 is TGTGCCAGTAGTATCTATGGACAGGGCTCCGAGCAGTACTTC. Translated, it gives CASSIYGQGSEQYF.

This clonotype is medium-sized within its sample. The chain carries TRBV4-1 and TRBJ1-1; no reliable D call. The CDR3 runs 14 residues. Between the trimmed V and J ends, which lost 8 bases and 6 bases, there was a span of 19 bases. Germline V gene data show CDR1 as MGHRA and CDR2 as YSYEKL. The CDR3 DNA follows: TGCGCCAGCGGAGAGAGGGTTCGGGGAGCTGAAGCTTTCTTT. Translating it yields CASGERVRGAEAFF.